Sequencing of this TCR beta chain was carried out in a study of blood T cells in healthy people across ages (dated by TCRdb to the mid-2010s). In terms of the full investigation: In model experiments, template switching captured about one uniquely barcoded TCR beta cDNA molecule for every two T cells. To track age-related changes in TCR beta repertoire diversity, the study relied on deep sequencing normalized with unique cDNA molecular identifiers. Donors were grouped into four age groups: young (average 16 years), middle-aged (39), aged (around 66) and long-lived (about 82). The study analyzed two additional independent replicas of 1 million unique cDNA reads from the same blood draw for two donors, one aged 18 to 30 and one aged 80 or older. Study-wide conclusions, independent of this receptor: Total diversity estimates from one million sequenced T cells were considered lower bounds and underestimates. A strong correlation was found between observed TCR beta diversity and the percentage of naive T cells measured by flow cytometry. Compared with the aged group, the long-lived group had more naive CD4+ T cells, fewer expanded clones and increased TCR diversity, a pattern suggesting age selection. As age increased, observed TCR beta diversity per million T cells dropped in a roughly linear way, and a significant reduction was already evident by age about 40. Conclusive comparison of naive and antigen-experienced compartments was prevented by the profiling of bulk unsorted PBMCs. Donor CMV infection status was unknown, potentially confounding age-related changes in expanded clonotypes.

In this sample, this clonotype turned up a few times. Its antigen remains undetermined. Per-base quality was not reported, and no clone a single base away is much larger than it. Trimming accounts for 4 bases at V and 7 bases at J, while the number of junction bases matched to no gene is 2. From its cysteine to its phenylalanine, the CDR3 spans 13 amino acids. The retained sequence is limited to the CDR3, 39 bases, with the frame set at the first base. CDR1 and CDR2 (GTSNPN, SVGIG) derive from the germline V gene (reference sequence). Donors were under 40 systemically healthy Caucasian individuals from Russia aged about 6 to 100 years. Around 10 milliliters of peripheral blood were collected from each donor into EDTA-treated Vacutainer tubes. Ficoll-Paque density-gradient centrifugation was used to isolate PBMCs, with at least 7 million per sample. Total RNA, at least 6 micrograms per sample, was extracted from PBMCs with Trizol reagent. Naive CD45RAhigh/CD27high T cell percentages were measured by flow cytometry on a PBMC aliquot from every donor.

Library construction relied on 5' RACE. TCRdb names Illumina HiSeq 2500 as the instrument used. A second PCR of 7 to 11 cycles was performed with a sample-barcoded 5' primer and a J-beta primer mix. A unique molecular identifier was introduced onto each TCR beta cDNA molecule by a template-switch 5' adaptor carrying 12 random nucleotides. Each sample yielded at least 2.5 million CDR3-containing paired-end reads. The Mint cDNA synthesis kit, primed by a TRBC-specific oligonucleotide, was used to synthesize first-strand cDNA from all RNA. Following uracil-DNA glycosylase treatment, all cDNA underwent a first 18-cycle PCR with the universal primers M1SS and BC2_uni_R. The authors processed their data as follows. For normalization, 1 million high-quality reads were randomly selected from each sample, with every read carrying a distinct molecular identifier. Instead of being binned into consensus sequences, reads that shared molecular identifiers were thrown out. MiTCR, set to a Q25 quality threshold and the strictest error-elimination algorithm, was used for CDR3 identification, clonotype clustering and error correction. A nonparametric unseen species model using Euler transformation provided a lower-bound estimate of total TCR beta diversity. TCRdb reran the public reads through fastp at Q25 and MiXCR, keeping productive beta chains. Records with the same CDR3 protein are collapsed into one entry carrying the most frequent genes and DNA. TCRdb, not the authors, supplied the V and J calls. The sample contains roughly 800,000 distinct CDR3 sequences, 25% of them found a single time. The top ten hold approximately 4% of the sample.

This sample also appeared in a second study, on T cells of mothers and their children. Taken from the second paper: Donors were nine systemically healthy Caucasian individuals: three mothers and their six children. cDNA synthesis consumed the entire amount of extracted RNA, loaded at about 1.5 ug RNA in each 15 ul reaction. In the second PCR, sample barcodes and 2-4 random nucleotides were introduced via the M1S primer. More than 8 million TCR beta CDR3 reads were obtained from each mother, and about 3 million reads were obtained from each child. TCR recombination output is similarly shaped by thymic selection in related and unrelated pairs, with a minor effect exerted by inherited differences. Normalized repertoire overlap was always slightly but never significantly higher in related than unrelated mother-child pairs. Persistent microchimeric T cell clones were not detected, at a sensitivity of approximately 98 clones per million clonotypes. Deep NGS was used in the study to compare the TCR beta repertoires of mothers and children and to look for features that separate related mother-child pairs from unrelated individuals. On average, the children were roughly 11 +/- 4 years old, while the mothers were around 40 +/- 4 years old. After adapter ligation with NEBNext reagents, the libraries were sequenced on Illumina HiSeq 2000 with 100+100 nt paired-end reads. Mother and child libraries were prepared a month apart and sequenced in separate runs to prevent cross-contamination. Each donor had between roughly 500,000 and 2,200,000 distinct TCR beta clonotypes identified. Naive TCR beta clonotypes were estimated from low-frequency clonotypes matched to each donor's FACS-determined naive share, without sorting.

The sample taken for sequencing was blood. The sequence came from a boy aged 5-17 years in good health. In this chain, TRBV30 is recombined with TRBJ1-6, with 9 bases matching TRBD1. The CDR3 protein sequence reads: CAWKGTGNSPLHF. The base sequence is TGTGCCTGGAAGGGGACAGGGAATTCACCCCTCCACTTT.